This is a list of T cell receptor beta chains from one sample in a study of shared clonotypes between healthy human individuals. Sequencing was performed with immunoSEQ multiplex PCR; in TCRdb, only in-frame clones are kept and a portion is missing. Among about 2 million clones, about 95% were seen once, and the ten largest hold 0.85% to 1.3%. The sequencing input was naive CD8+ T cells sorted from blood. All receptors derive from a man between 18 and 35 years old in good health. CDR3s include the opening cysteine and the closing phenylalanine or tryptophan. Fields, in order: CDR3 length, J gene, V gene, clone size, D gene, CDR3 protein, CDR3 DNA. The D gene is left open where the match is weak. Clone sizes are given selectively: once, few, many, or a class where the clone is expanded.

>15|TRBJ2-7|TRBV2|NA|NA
CASSVVDSLTYEQYF
TGTGCCAGCAGTGTAGTGGACAGCCTCACCTACGAGCAGTACTTC
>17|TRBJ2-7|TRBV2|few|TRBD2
CASGPGLAGGHVGEQYF
TGTGCCAGTGGTCCGGGACTAGCGGGAGGCCACGTCGGGGAGCAGTACTTC
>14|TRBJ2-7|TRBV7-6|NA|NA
CASSPLEDRGEQYF
TGTGCCAGCAGCCCCTTGGAGGATCGTGGCGAGCAGTACTTC
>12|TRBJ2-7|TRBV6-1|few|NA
CASRNKPYEQYF
TGTGCCAGCAGGAACAAGCCCTACGAGCAGTACTTC
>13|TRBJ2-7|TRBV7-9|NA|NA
CASSPRGTYEQYF
TGTGCCAGCAGCCCTAGGGGAACCTACGAGCAGTACTTC
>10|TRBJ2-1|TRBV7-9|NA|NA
CASSLGEQFF
TGTGCCAGCAGCTTGGGTGAGCAGTTCTTC
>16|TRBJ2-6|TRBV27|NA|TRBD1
CATLGQGALGANVLTF
TGTGCCACCTTGGGACAGGGGGCGCTTGGGGCCAACGTCCTGACTTTC
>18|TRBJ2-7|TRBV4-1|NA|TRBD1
CASSPRQGPTGVYYEQYF
TGCGCCAGCAGCCCACGACAGGGGCCAACGGGGGTGTACTACGAGCAGTACTTC
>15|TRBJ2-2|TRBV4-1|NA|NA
CASSLISGNTGELFF
TGCGCCAGCAGCCTCATTAGCGGGAACACCGGGGAGCTGTTTTTT
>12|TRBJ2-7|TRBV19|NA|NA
CATGEGRYEQYF
TGTGCCACAGGGGAAGGGCGATACGAGCAGTACTTC
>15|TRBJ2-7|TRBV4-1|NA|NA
CASSQVGPRSYEQYF
TGCGCCAGCAGCCAAGTAGGCCCCCGTTCCTACGAGCAGTACTTC
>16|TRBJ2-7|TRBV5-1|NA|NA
CASSLAPDSGTYEQYF
TGCGCCAGCAGCTTGGCCCCGGACAGTGGGACCTACGAGCAGTACTTC
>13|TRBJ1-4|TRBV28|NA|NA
CASSLTAAEKLFF
TGTGCCAGCAGTTTGACGGCAGCCGAAAAACTGTTTTTT
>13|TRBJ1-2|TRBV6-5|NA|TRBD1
CASSYGQGLGYTF
TGTGCCAGCAGTTACGGACAGGGGTTAGGCTACACCTTC
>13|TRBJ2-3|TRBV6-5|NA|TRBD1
CASQGQGADTQYF
TGTGCCAGCCAGGGGCAGGGGGCAGATACGCAGTATTTT
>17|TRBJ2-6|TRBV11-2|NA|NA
CASSPGRGGSGANVLTF
TGTGCCAGCAGCCCCGGCCGGGGCGGCTCTGGGGCCAACGTCCTGACTTTC
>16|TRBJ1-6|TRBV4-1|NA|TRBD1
CASSQDPWTGDSPLHF
TGCGCCAGCAGCCAAGATCCCTGGACAGGGGATTCACCCCTCCACTTT
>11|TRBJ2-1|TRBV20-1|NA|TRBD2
CSDLADNEQFF
TGCAGTGACCTAGCGGACAATGAGCAGTTCTTC
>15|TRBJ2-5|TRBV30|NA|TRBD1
CAWFSGTGGEETQYF
TGTGCCTGGTTCTCCGGGACAGGGGGGGAAGAGACCCAGTACTTC
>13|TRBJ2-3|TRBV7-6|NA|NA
CASSLAGPDTQYF
TGTGCCAGCAGCTTAGCGGGCCCAGATACGCAGTATTTT
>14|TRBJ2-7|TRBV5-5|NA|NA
CASSLAAGFYEQYF
TGTGCCAGCAGCTTGGCAGCAGGGTTTTACGAGCAGTACTTC
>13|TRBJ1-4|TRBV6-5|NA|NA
CASTRGKHEKLFF
TGTGCCAGCACTAGGGGCAAGCATGAAAAACTGTTTTTT
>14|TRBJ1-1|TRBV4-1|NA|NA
CASSQVGENTEAFF
TGCGCCAGCAGCCAAGTAGGAGAGAACACTGAAGCTTTCTTT
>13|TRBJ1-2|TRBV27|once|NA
CASSLGFQDGYTF
TGTGCCAGCAGTTTAGGCTTTCAAGATGGCTACACCTTC
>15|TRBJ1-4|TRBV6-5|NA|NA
CASRPQAFGNEKLFF
TGTGCCAGCAGACCACAGGCCTTTGGGAATGAAAAACTGTTTTTT
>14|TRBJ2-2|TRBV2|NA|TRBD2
CASSGTSSTGELFF
TGTGCCAGCAGCGGGACTAGCAGCACCGGGGAGCTGTTTTTT
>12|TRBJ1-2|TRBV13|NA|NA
CASSLSYYGYTF
TGTGCCAGCAGCTTATCCTACTATGGCTACACCTTC
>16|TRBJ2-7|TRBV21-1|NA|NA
CASSKALRGRSYEQYF
TGTGCCAGCAGCAAAGCCCTCAGGGGGAGGTCCTACGAGCAGTACTTC
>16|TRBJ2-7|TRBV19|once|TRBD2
CASSIGAETSVYEQYF
TGTGCCAGTAGTATTGGAGCTGAGACTAGCGTCTACGAGCAGTACTTC
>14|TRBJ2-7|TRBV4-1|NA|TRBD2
CASSPGRAGYEQYF
TGCGCCAGCAGCCCCGGGAGGGCCGGGTACGAGCAGTACTTC
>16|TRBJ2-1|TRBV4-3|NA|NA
CASSQEWAGSYNEQFF
TGCGCCAGCAGCCAAGAATGGGCGGGCTCCTACAATGAGCAGTTCTTC
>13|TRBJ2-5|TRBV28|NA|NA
CASSRSGEETQYF
TGTGCCAGCAGTCGCTCTGGGGAGGAGACCCAGTACTTC
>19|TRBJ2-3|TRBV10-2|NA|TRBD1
CASSESMWTGGARPDTQYF
TGCGCCAGCAGTGAGTCGATGTGGACAGGGGGAGCGCGCCCAGATACGCAGTATTTT
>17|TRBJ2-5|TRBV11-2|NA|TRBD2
CASSRDGLAGRQETQYF
TGTGCCAGCAGCCGAGACGGGCTAGCGGGAAGGCAAGAGACCCAGTACTTC
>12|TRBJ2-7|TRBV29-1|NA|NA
CSAVTANYEQYF
TGCAGCGCGGTGACAGCGAACTACGAGCAGTACTTC
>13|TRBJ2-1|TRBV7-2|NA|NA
CASRQGLYNEQFF
TGTGCCAGCAGACAGGGACTGTACAATGAGCAGTTCTTC
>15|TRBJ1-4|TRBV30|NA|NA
CAWSVLGGTNEKLFF
TGTGCCTGGAGTGTACTGGGGGGAACTAATGAAAAACTGTTTTTT
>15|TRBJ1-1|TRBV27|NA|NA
CASSSHRGLNTEAFF
TGTGCCAGCAGTTCCCACCGAGGACTGAACACTGAAGCTTTCTTT
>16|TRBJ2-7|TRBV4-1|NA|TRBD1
CASSQGGTGDYYEQYF
TGCGCCAGCAGCCAAGGAGGGACAGGGGACTACTACGAGCAGTACTTC
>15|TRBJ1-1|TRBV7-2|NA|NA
CASSSGLQLNTEAFF
TGTGCCAGCAGCTCGGGGCTACAGCTGAACACTGAAGCTTTCTTT
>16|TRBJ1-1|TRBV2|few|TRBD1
CASRSQGAYVNTEAFF
TGTGCCAGCAGGTCACAGGGGGCTTATGTGAACACTGAAGCTTTCTTT
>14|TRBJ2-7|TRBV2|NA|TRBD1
CASSGDSAVYEQYF
TGTGCCAGCAGTGGGGACAGTGCCGTTTACGAGCAGTACTTC
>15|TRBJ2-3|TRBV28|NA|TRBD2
CASSLTSGDTDTQYF
TGTGCCAGCAGTTTAACTAGCGGGGACACAGATACGCAGTATTTT
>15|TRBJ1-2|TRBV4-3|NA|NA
CASSQDPGSDYGYTF
TGCGCCAGCAGCCAAGATCCGGGGTCAGACTATGGCTACACCTTC
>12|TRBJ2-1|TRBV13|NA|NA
CASSQADNEQFF
TGTGCCAGCAGCCAGGCGGACAATGAGCAGTTCTTC
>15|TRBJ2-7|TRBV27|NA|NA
CASSLSGGESYEQYF
TGTGCCAGCAGTTTATCGGGCGGTGAGTCGTACGAGCAGTACTTC